This T cell receptor beta chain was profiled in a study of blood T cell repertoires in COVID-19. Study-wide context: The samples span acute and convalescent COVID-19 from the United States, Italy and Spain. Nucleic acid was either cDNA or gDNA, and it came from T cells, B-cell-depleted T cells, or PBMCs.

Data came from immunoSEQ multiplex PCR; TCRdb stores just in-frame clones and leaves some out. The table shows some 350,000 clones, with about 90% occurring only once. Study members were between 18 and 89 years old and lived in over 20 US regions. Researchers sorted participants into cohorts using their self-reported clinical history. This CDR3 is built from 15 residues. Trimming at V came to 1 base and at J to 10 bases, leaving 6 bases not matched to a gene. The germline gives CDR1 SGHTA, CDR2 FQGNSA. Sequencing was carried out using PBMCs or T cells enriched from blood (not recorded which). The receptor was isolated from a woman in her thirties who had recovered from COVID-19. J is TRBJ2-1 and V is TRBV7-2; 11 nucleotides align to TRBD2. CDR3 nucleotide sequence: TGTGCCAGCAGCTTAGTAGCGGGAGGGGGCGGCGAGCAGTTCTTC. Protein sequence: CASSLVAGGGGEQFF.